Listed here are 25 T cell receptor beta chains from one sample, sequenced in a study of CD8 T cells in Susac syndrome. Random hexamers served to reverse transcribe roughly 0.5 to 1 ug RNA. TCRdb reanalysed the immunoSEQ multiplex PCR reads using MiXCR and keeps one entry per CDR3 protein. The sample includes about 60,000 distinct CDR3 sequences, more than 80% seen only once; the top ten take just under 0.2%. Input material: CD8+ T cells from PBMCs. These receptors were collected from a human donor in good health.

This rearrangement joins TRBV2 to TRBJ2-3; the match to TRBD1 covers 9 bases. Trimming took 8 bases from V and 6 from J; bases not matched to a gene: 15. The CDR3 runs to 16 residues. Germline values: CDR1 SNHLY, CDR2 FYNNEI. The CDR3 protein is CASGGPRDRASDTQYF. DNA for the CDR3: TGTGCCAGCGGGGGGCCCCGGGACAGGGCTTCTGATACGCAGTATTTT.

This chain joins TRBV6-1 and TRBJ1-2; 11 bases are a match to TRBD1. With 5 bases clipped from V and 4 bases from J, the junction kept 12 bases outside the gene matches. CDR1 MNHNS and CDR2 SASEGT come from the germline V gene. This CDR3 region has 17 residues. CDR3 residues: CASSPIGQGAFSYGYTF. DNA of the CDR3: TGTGCCAGCAGTCCTATCGGACAGGGGGCTTTCTCCTATGGCTACACCTTC.

This rearrangement joins TRBV6-6 to TRBJ1-4, with a tentative D call TRBD1 (6 bases). V dropped 0 bases and J dropped 5 bases, with 13 bases sitting between them. Germline lookup yields CDR1 MNHNY and CDR2 SVGAGI (reference sequence). CDR3 length equals 16 residues. CDR3: CASSYSRGAENEKLFF. The DNA for the CDR3 is TGTGCCAGCAGTTACTCGAGGGGGGCAGAGAATGAAAAACTGTTTTTT.

J is TRBJ1-5 and V is TRBV4-2; D remains ambiguous. The CDR3 loop spans 16 amino acids. Germline assignment: CDR1 LGHNA and CDR2 YNFKEQ. The germline V and J ends were trimmed by 2 bases and 1 base, with 12 bases remaining between them. CDR3 DNA sequence: TGTGCCAGCAGCCAATGGAGGGAAGCGAGCAATCAGCCCCAGCATTTT. It yields the protein CASSQWREASNQPQHF.

The V gene is TRBV27, the J gene TRBJ2-7; 10 bases line up with TRBD1. J was trimmed by 7 bases and V by 5 bases; bases with no gene match: 2. Germline V gene lookup returns CDR1 MNHEY and CDR2 SMNVEV (reference sequence). The CDR3 extends over 12 amino acids. The CDR3 DNA follows: TGTGCCAGCAGTGGACAGGGGGAAGAGCAGTACTTC. It encodes CASSGQGEEQYF.

This chain connects TRBV27 to TRBJ2-1; a weak D match, TRBD2 (5 bases). Germline V gene sequence: CDR1 MNHEY, CDR2 SMNVEV (reference sequence). The V gene lost 2 bases and the J gene lost 6 bases, with 14 bases spanning the gap. The CDR3 runs 15 residues. The CDR3 reads CASSLIGSGFNEQFF. DNA of the CDR3: TGTGCCAGCAGTTTAATAGGGAGCGGTTTCAATGAGCAGTTCTTC.

The chain joins TRBV27 to TRBJ1-1, with a weak D call TRBD1 (6 bases). This CDR3 is 15 amino acids long. V lost 0 bases and J 3 bases, leaving 11 bases between the germline ends. The germline V gene encodes CDR1 MNHEY and CDR2 SMNVEV (reference sequence). CDR3 region: CASSLSPGADTEAFF. The DNA of the CDR3 is TGTGCCAGCAGTTTATCTCCGGGGGCAGACACTGAAGCTTTCTTT.

The chain carries TRBV29-1 and TRBJ2-1; 8 nucleotides align to TRBD2. The CDR3 is 14 amino acids. Germline loops: CDR1 SQVTM, CDR2 ANQGSEA. V trimming: 1 base; J trimming: 12 bases; junction bases outside the gene matches: 11. As DNA, the CDR3 is TGCAGCGTTGAAGGCCCCGGGGGGGGATCAAGGCAGTTCTTC. This codes for CSVEGPGGGSRQFF.

The chain uses TRBV9 and TRBJ1-5; TRBD1 is a possible D gene (6 bases). V lost 3 bases to trimming and J lost 5 bases, with 15 bases between them. CDR3 length: 15 residues. Germline CDR1 SGDLS, CDR2 YYNGEE. The CDR3 is CASSEGGRDDQPQHF. The CDR3 DNA is TGTGCCAGCAGCGAAGGGGGGAGGGACGATCAGCCCCAGCATTTT.

The chain recombines TRBV20-1 with TRBJ2-1; D perhaps matches TRBD2 (5 bases). The CDR3 runs 14 residues. The V and J ends lost 5 bases and 0 bases respectively, with 11 bases between them. Germline V gene lookup returns CDR1 DFQATT and CDR2 SNEGSKA (reference sequence). CDR3 in amino acids: CSAPEGHSYNEQFF. The CDR3 DNA is TGCAGTGCTCCCGAGGGTCACTCCTACAATGAGCAGTTCTTC.

The rearrangement links TRBV4-2 to TRBJ2-7, with TRBD2 as a possible D gene (5 bases). V lost 4 bases and J lost 0, with 13 bases in between. CDR1 is LGHNA and CDR2 is YNFKEQ in the germline V gene. CDR3 length: 15 residues. CDR3 in amino acids: CASSRGLGSSYEQYF. CDR3 coding DNA: TGTGCCAGCAGCCGAGGGTTAGGGAGCTCCTACGAGCAGTACTTC.

This rearrangement joins TRBV7-8 to TRBJ2-2; no clear D gene. CDR1 is SGHVS and CDR2 is FQNEAQ in the germline V gene. The CDR3 consists of 12 residues. V was pared by 0 bases and J by 7 bases, with 3 bases between. DNA of the CDR3: TGTGCCAGCAGCTTAGCTAACGGGGAGCTGTTTTTT. Translated: CASSLANGELFF.

This chain connects TRBV12-3 or TRBV12-4 to TRBJ1-4; D might be TRBD1 (5 bases). CDR3 length: 14 residues. Trimming pared 1 base from V and 3 bases from J, leaving 6 bases between. The CDR3 coding sequence is TGTGCCAGCAGTTTAGACAGGTCTAATGAAAAACTGTTTTTT. Its translation: CASSLDRSNEKLFF.

This chain connects TRBV7-3 to TRBJ2-2; 8 bases align to TRBD2. The CDR3 is 18 amino acids. The germline V gene encodes CDR1 SGHTA and CDR2 FQGTGA. With V trimmed by 5 bases and J by 1 base, 12 bases remained unmatched. CDR3 sequence reads: CASSTPGGDHKNTGELFF. As DNA, the CDR3 is TGTGCCAGCAGCACCCCGGGGGGGGACCACAAGAACACCGGGGAGCTGTTTTTT.

The V call is TRBV15, the J call TRBJ1-5; TRBD1 aligns across 7 bases. The germline CDR1 and CDR2 sequences are LNHNV and YYDKDF (reference sequence). Germline trimming cut 4 bases from V and 2 bases from J; bases unmatched to any gene: 8. The CDR3 contains 16 residues. CDR3 DNA: TGTGCCACCAGCACAACAGGGGCGCCGGGCAATCAGCCCCAGCATTTT. Its protein is CATSTTGAPGNQPQHF. The full variable domain, completed using reference TRBV15 and TRBJ1-5, is DAMVIQNPRYQVTQFGKPVTLSCSQTLNHNVMYWYQQKSSQAPKLLFHYYDKDFNNEADTPDNFQSRRPNTSFCFLDIRSPGLGDTAMYLCATSTTGAPGNQPQHFGDGTRLSIL.

The CDR3 sequence: CASSFEGGGNQPQHF. CDR3 nucleotides: TGTGCCAGCAGTTTCGAAGGGGGCGGCAATCAGCCCCAGCATTTT. The chain couples TRBV12-3 or TRBV12-4 to TRBJ1-5; 7 bases line up with TRBD1. Trimming took 3 bases from V and 2 from J; bases not matched to a gene: 4. The CDR3 has 15 amino acids.

The chain is built from TRBV3-1 and TRBJ2-7, with 7 bases identical to TRBD1. The germline V gene encodes CDR1 LGHDT and CDR2 YNNKEL (reference sequence). The CDR3 is made up of 15 amino acids. J gave up 3 bases and V 0 bases, and 5 bases lay outside the gene matches. The CDR3 DNA sequence: TGTGCCAGCAGCCAAGAAAACAGGGGAATCTACGAGCAGTACTTC. Translation gives CASSQENRGIYEQYF.

V usage is TRBV4-3 and J usage is TRBJ1-5; D not resolved. The CDR3 is 16 amino acids. The germline V and J ends were trimmed by 0 bases and 0 bases, with 9 bases remaining between them. Germline CDR1 is LGHNA and CDR2 is YSLEER. CDR3 region: CASSQEWDDSNQPQHF. As DNA, the CDR3 is TGCGCCAGCAGCCAAGAGTGGGATGATAGCAATCAGCCCCAGCATTTT.

The genes are TRBV20-1 and TRBJ2-2, with D possibly matching TRBD1 (6 bases). This CDR3 contains 15 residues. Trimming cost V 0 bases and J 3 bases, with 11 bases left between them. Germline CDR1 DFQATT, CDR2 SNEGSKA (reference sequence). Here the CDR3 reads CSARDPGGYTGELFF. CDR3 nucleotide sequence: TGCAGTGCTAGAGATCCTGGGGGCTACACCGGGGAGCTGTTTTTT.

This rearrangement joins TRBV6-5 to TRBJ2-1, with D tentatively TRBD1 or TRBD2 (5 bases each). The ends were cut back, 0 bases at V and 1 base at J, with 7 bases in the middle. The CDR3 has 15 amino acids. The germline V gene has CDR1 MNHEY and CDR2 SVGAGI. CDR3 sequence: CASSYSGDSYNEQFF. The CDR3 nucleotides are TGTGCCAGCAGTTACTCGGGGGATTCCTACAATGAGCAGTTCTTC.

This chain connects TRBV25-1 to TRBJ2-1, with 8 positions matching TRBD1. The germline CDR1 and CDR2 sequences are MGHDK and SYGVNS. The CDR3 loop spans 16 amino acids. V shed 2 bases, J shed 2 bases, and the junction held 5 bases outside the gene matches. The CDR3 is CASSETGTGPYNEQFF. As DNA, the CDR3 is TGTGCCAGCAGTGAAACCGGGACAGGCCCCTACAATGAGCAGTTCTTC.

This clonotype was detected only once. The V gene is TRBV3-1, the J gene TRBJ2-5, with D possibly being TRBD2 (5 bases). Germline V gene sequence: CDR1 LGHDT, CDR2 YNNKEL (reference sequence). This CDR3 has 17 residues. The ends were cut back, 2 bases at V and 1 base at J, with 17 bases in the middle. For the CDR3, the DNA is TGTGCCAGCAGCCAATTCACACTAGTGGGGATCCAAGAGACCCAGTACTTC. This encodes CASSQFTLVGIQETQYF.

J is TRBJ2-3 and V is TRBV4-2; D may be TRBD1 (5 bases). V lost 4 bases and J 1 base, leaving 9 bases between the germline ends. CDR1 and CDR2 (germline): LGHNA, YNFKEQ. This CDR3 has 14 residues. The CDR3 here is CASSPRAGTDTQYF. The CDR3 DNA reads as TGTGCCAGCAGCCCCAGGGCAGGCACAGATACGCAGTATTTT.

The chain couples TRBV9 to TRBJ2-3; TRBD2 matches 10 bases. Germline-derived CDR1 and CDR2 are SGDLS and YYNGEE. This CDR3 has 16 amino acids. V lost 3 bases and J lost 0; bases outside the gene matches: 4. The CDR3 is CASSADSGGSTDTQYF. Here the CDR3 DNA reads TGTGCCAGCAGCGCGGATAGCGGGGGGAGCACAGATACGCAGTATTTT.

The chain links TRBV20-1 to TRBJ2-7, with 9 bases lining up with TRBD2. This CDR3 is 14 amino acids long. Germline CDR1 is DFQATT and CDR2 is SNEGSKA (reference sequence). J gave up 3 bases and V 0 bases, and 3 bases lay outside the gene matches. CDR3 bases: TGCAGTGCTAGAGAGTCTAGCGGGGTCTACGAGCAGTACTTC. This encodes CSARESSGVYEQYF.